This entry lists 32 T cell receptor beta chains sequenced from one sample in a study of OX40 agonist ivuxolimab in advanced cancers. Clones were read by immunoSEQ multiplex PCR, and TCRdb kept only the in-frame ones, dropping some. The data show almost 70,000 clones, with roughly 87% seen just once and 3% to 4% held by the top ten. This specimen was CD4+ or CD8+ T cells sorted from blood, taken in a trial of the OX40 agonist ivuxolimab. All receptors derive from an adult with an advanced solid tumor such as melanoma, head and neck, liver or kidney cancer.

The chain carries TRBV11-3 and TRBJ2-7, with a tentative D call TRBD1 (6 bases). V shed 5 bases and J shed 1 base, with 15 bases lying between them. The CDR3 contains 15 residues. Germline V gene sequence: CDR1 SGHNT, CDR2 YENEEA. CDR3 sequence reads: CASSPSGTISYEQYF. Written as DNA, the CDR3 is TGTGCCAGCAGCCCATCCGGGACAATATCCTACGAGCAGTACTTC.

The chain employs TRBV19 and TRBJ2-7; D may match TRBD1 or TRBD2 (5 bases each). Germline loops: CDR1 LNHDA, CDR2 SQIVND (reference sequence). The CDR3 has 13 residues. V gave up 2 bases and J gave up 6 bases, with 11 bases separating them. The CDR3 here is CASSILTGAEQYF. The CDR3, as DNA: TGTGCCAGTAGTATACTGACCGGGGCCGAGCAGTACTTC.

This chain connects TRBV25-1 to TRBJ1-6; D might be TRBD1 (5 bases). The CDR3 is 15 residues long. The V gene lost 4 bases and the J gene lost 3 bases, with 10 bases spanning the gap. The germline CDR1 and CDR2 sequences are MGHDK and SYGVNS. The CDR3: CASSAWDGYNSPLHF. The CDR3 region has the DNA TGTGCCAGCAGTGCGTGGGACGGCTATAATTCACCCCTCCACTTT.

Notes on this clone: The same CDR3 is also encoded by other DNA sequences in this sample. The CDR3 bases are TGTGCCAGCAGCCCCGGGCCAAACTACGAGCAGTACTTC. Translated: CASSPGPNYEQYF. The genes are TRBV7-6 and TRBJ2-7; D is undetermined. CDR3 size: 13 residues. Trimming removed 5 bases at V and 3 bases at J, with 11 bases between. Germline V CDR1 and CDR2: SGHVS, FNYEAQ. Filled out from reference TRBV7-6 and TRBJ2-7, the complete variable domain reads GAGVSQSPRYKVTKRGQDVALRCDPISGHVSLYWYRQALGQGPEFLTYFNYEAQQDKSGLPNDRFSAERPEGSISTLTIQRTEQRDSAMYRCASSPGPNYEQYFGPGTRLTVT.

This clone came up once. V and J are TRBV11-2 and TRBJ2-2; 8 nucleotides align to TRBD1. V lost 4 bases and J lost 4; bases outside the gene matches: 5. Germline loops: CDR1 SGHAT, CDR2 FQNNGV. There are 15 residues in the CDR3. The CDR3 DNA reads as TGTGCCAGCAGCTACCACAGGGGGGCCACCGGGGAGCTGTTTTTT. This encodes CASSYHRGATGELFF.

The chain joins TRBV5-1 to TRBJ2-1, with 9 nucleotides matching TRBD2. CDR1 and CDR2 from the germline V gene are SGHRS and YFSETQ. The CDR3 consists of 15 residues. V gave up 3 bases and J gave up 5 bases; unmatched junction bases: 6. The CDR3 protein is CASSSRLAADNEQFF. In DNA, the CDR3 is TGCGCCAGCAGCTCGAGACTAGCGGCTGACAATGAGCAGTTCTTC.

V usage is TRBV6-5 and J usage is TRBJ1-2, with 7 bases identical to TRBD1. Trimming took 0 bases from V and 5 from J; bases not matched to a gene: 9. CDR1 is MNHEY, CDR2 SVGAGI, per germline. The CDR3 spans 16 residues. CDR3 DNA sequence: TGTGCCAGCAGTTACTCGATGACAGGGACCTGGTATGGCTACACCTTC. This codes for CASSYSMTGTWYGYTF.

This rearrangement joins TRBV10-2 to TRBJ2-5; D is ambiguous. Trimming shortened V by 2 bases and J by 0 bases, and 10 bases separated the two germline ends. This CDR3 is built from 15 residues. Germline values: CDR1 WSHSY, CDR2 SAAADI. In DNA form, the CDR3 reads TGCGCCAGCAGTGAGGTCCCATCGTACCAAGAGACCCAGTACTTC. Translating gives CASSEVPSYQETQYF.

The rearrangement links TRBV10-3 to TRBJ2-5; 11 bases fit TRBD2. Germline values: CDR1 ENHRY, CDR2 SYGVKD. This CDR3 contains 13 residues. V gave up 7 bases and J gave up 5 bases; unmatched junction bases: 3. The CDR3 is CAIKLAGEETQYF. The CDR3 DNA follows: TGTGCCATCAAACTAGCGGGAGAGGAGACCCAGTACTTC.

The chain is built from TRBV10-3 and TRBJ2-3, with 12 bases aligning to TRBD2. V lost 3 bases, J lost 2 bases, and 3 bases stayed unmatched. From germline, CDR1 is ENHRY and CDR2 SYGVKD. This CDR3 has 16 amino acids. CDR3 sequence reads: CAISDRTSGTTDTQYF. The CDR3 region has the DNA TGTGCCATCAGTGACCGGACTAGCGGGACCACAGATACGCAGTATTTT.

The rearrangement joins TRBV9 to TRBJ2-1; TRBD2 matches at 11 bases. The CDR3 spans 15 residues. With 4 bases clipped from V and 4 bases from J, the junction kept 4 bases outside the gene matches. Germline CDR1 is SGDLS and CDR2 is YYNGEE. The CDR3 region is CASSPRLAGYNEQFF. In DNA, the CDR3 is TGTGCCAGCAGCCCGCGACTAGCGGGGTACAATGAGCAGTTCTTC.

In this sample, this clone turned up once. This sample includes further DNA sequences coding for the same CDR3. CDR3 nucleotide sequence: TGTGCCAGCAGCGTAGGCAGCGGGAGAGGAGAGACCCAGTACTTC. Protein: CASSVGSGRGETQYF. The gene calls are TRBV9 and TRBJ2-5, with TRBD2 matching 8 bases. V gave up 0 bases and J gave up 4 bases; unmatched junction bases: 5. From germline, CDR1 is SGDLS and CDR2 YYNGEE. This CDR3 has 15 residues.

The gene calls are TRBV5-6 and TRBJ2-1; D remains unclear. Between the trimmed V and J ends, which lost 4 bases and 12 bases, there was a span of 11 bases. The CDR3 is 11 amino acids. The germline V gene encodes CDR1 SGHDT and CDR2 YYEEEE. The CDR3, as DNA: TGTGCCAGCAGCGTTTGGGTGACGCAGTTCTTC. It encodes CASSVWVTQFF.

J is TRBJ2-4 and V is TRBV7-2, with D possibly being TRBD1 (5 bases). The length of the CDR3 is 14 residues. Trimming took off 4 bases at V and 7 bases at J, with 14 bases between the two ends. Germline-derived CDR1 and CDR2 are SGHTA and FQGNSA. The CDR3 DNA follows: TGTGCCAGCAGCTCCCGACTGACAGAGAACATTCAGTACTTC. Translating gives CASSSRLTENIQYF. The full variable domain, its missing parts supplied by reference TRBV7-2 and TRBJ2-4, is GAGVSQSPSNKVTEKGKDVELRCDPISGHTALYWYRQSLGQGLEFLIYFQGNSAPDKSGLPSDRFSAERTGGSVSTLTIQRTQQEDSAVYLCASSSRLTENIQYFGAGTRLSVL.

The chain combines TRBV11-2 with TRBJ2-1, with D hard to call. Between the trimmed V and J ends, which lost 3 bases and 5 bases, there was a span of 8 bases. Looked up from germline, CDR1 is SGHAT and CDR2 is FQNNGV. The CDR3 extends over 13 amino acids. The CDR3: CASSFMGDNEQFF. The CDR3 DNA reads as TGTGCCAGCAGCTTTATGGGCGACAATGAGCAGTTCTTC. The whole variable domain, filled in from reference TRBV11-2 and TRBJ2-1, reads EAGVAQSPRYKIIEKRQSVAFWCNPISGHATLYWYQQILGQGPKLLIQFQNNGVVDDSQLPKDRFSAERLKGVDSTLKIQPAKLEDSAVYLCASSFMGDNEQFFGPGTRLTVL.

The chain is built from TRBV19 and TRBJ2-2; 7 bases match TRBD1. Germline lookup yields CDR1 LNHDA and CDR2 SQIVND (reference sequence). Trimming removed 11 bases from V and 4 bases from J; junction bases left unmatched: 13. The CDR3 is made up of 15 amino acids. The CDR3 loop reads CAGREGAVGTGELFF. The CDR3 coding sequence is TGTGCCGGACGTGAGGGGGCAGTCGGCACCGGGGAGCTGTTTTTT.

A single count supports this clone. The chain carries TRBV30 and TRBJ1-3, with a weak D call TRBD1 (6 bases). Trimming cost V 3 bases and J 0 bases, with 15 bases left between them. The germline CDR1 and CDR2 sequences are GTSNPN and SVGIG (reference sequence). The CDR3 extends over 16 amino acids. The CDR3 sequence: CAWRPEGTNSGNTIYF. The CDR3 DNA is TGTGCCTGGAGGCCGGAAGGGACAAACTCTGGAAACACCATATATTTT.

This chain uses TRBV7-3 with TRBJ2-4; 7 bases are shared with TRBD1. Germline V gives CDR1 SGHTA, CDR2 FQGTGA. The CDR3 loop spans 14 amino acids. V was pared by 5 bases and J by 4 bases, with 5 bases of the junction left unmatched. The CDR3 sequence: CASSRGQEKNIQYF. In DNA form, the CDR3 reads TGTGCCAGCAGCCGAGGACAGGAGAAAAACATTCAGTACTTC.

The chain couples TRBV28 to TRBJ2-5; tentatively, D is TRBD1 or TRBD2 (5 bases each). V lost 3 bases and J 5 bases, leaving 16 bases between the germline ends. CDR3 length: 15 residues. Looked up from germline, CDR1 is MDHEN and CDR2 is SYDVKM. The CDR3 nucleotides read TGTGCCAGCAGTTTGGGGCGGGCGCCCGGGGAGACCCAGTACTTC. Translating it yields CASSLGRAPGETQYF.

V usage is TRBV6-1 and J usage is TRBJ2-7; D uncertain. Germline lookup yields CDR1 MNHNS and CDR2 SASEGT. The CDR3 length is 11 residues. V lost 4 bases to trimming and J lost 3 bases, with 4 bases between them. CDR3 DNA sequence: TGTGCCAGCAGTGGGGGCTACGAGCAGTACTTC. This translates into CASSGGYEQYF.

This chain joins TRBV10-3 and TRBJ1-1; D might be TRBD1 (5 bases). Trimming stripped 2 bases from V and 8 bases from J, with 6 bases between. The germline V gene has CDR1 ENHRY and CDR2 SYGVKD. This CDR3 has 11 amino acids. The CDR3 here is CAISEGTEAFF. CDR3 coding DNA: TGTGCCATCAGTGAGGGGACCGAAGCTTTCTTT.

This clone was detected once. The CDR3 loop is CASSDGGFAGNTIYF. The CDR3 nucleotides read TGTGCCAGCAGTGATGGAGGGTTCGCTGGAAACACCATATATTTT. This chain joins TRBV6-1 and TRBJ1-3; D not resolved. The CDR3 is 15 residues long. Germline CDR1 is MNHNS and CDR2 is SASEGT. Trimming cost V 3 bases and J 2 bases, with 11 bases left between them.

The V and J genes are TRBV5-4 and TRBJ2-1, with D tentatively TRBD1 (5 bases). CDR3 length equals 16 residues. Germline CDR1 and CDR2: SGHNT and YYREEE (reference sequence). Between the trimmed V and J ends, which lost 4 bases and 0 bases, there was a span of 14 bases. CDR3 nucleotide sequence: TGTGCCAGCAGCCGACTTGGGGCCTCCTCCTACAATGAGCAGTTCTTC. This translates into CASSRLGASSYNEQFF.

This clone was counted once. This chain joins TRBV2 and TRBJ2-3; D is undetermined. CDR1 is SNHLY and CDR2 is FYNNEI in the germline V gene. This CDR3 has 11 amino acids. V gave up 8 bases and J gave up 2 bases, with 5 bases separating them. The chain's CDR3 is CASAYTDTQYF. CDR3 in DNA: TGTGCCAGCGCGTACACAGATACGCAGTATTTT.

The J gene is TRBJ2-1, the V gene TRBV11-3, with 9 bases matching TRBD2. The germline gives CDR1 SGHNT, CDR2 YENEEA. This CDR3 region has 13 residues. The J segment lost 6 bases and the V segment lost 3 bases, leaving 0 bases of the junction unmatched. The CDR3 coding sequence is TGTGCCAGCAGCTTGCGGGAGGGCAATGAGCAGTTCTTC. Residues: CASSLREGNEQFF.

CDR3 residues: CSVAVGGAGNYGYTF. In DNA form, the CDR3 reads TGCAGCGTTGCGGTTGGGGGGGCTGGGAACTATGGCTACACCTTC. This chain joins TRBV29-1 and TRBJ1-2, with D perhaps matching TRBD1 (6 bases). The CDR3 has 15 amino acids. CDR1 is SQVTM, CDR2 ANQGSEA, per germline. Trimming removed 4 bases at V and 2 bases at J, with 17 bases between. Together with reference TRBV29-1 and TRBJ1-2, the CDR3 gives the full variable domain: SAVISQKPSRDICQRGTSLTIQCQVDSQVTMMFWYRQQPGQSLTLIATANQGSEATYESGFVIDKFPISRPNLTFSTLTVSNMSPEDSSIYLCSVAVGGAGNYGYTFGSGTRLTVV.

In its sample, this clone was seen once. The J gene is TRBJ2-1, the V gene TRBV29-1; TRBD1 matches at 9 bases. V shed 7 bases and J 4 bases; nucleotides not matched to a gene: 8. Germline loops: CDR1 SQVTM, CDR2 ANQGSEA. The CDR3 spans 14 residues. The CDR3 region is CSGADRGVYNEQFF. The CDR3 DNA reads as TGCAGCGGAGCGGACAGGGGAGTATACAATGAGCAGTTCTTC.

The rearrangement links TRBV19 to TRBJ2-2, with D unresolved. Trimming took 5 bases from V and 4 from J, leaving 14 bases between them. This CDR3 spans 15 amino acids. Looked up from germline, CDR1 is LNHDA and CDR2 is SQIVND (reference sequence). CDR3 region: CASSAGPERTGELFF. The DNA for the CDR3 is TGTGCCAGTAGTGCCGGTCCCGAACGCACCGGGGAGCTGTTTTTT.

The chain joins TRBV27 to TRBJ2-3; D is ambiguous. Trimming pared 6 bases from V and 0 bases from J, leaving 7 bases between. The CDR3 is 13 residues long. Germline V gene lookup returns CDR1 MNHEY and CDR2 SMNVEV (reference sequence). CDR3 nucleotides: TGTGCCAGCAGGACATCTAGCACAGATACGCAGTATTTT. Protein sequence: CASRTSSTDTQYF.

The gene calls are TRBV5-6 and TRBJ2-7, with D maybe TRBD1 (5 bases). CDR3 length: 14 residues. From germline, CDR1 is SGHDT and CDR2 YYEEEE. Trimming removed 1 base at V and 3 bases at J, with 11 bases between. CDR3 in amino acids: CASSLTGASYEQYF. In DNA, the CDR3 is TGTGCCAGCAGCTTGACTGGGGCCAGCTACGAGCAGTACTTC.

This chain links TRBV19 with TRBJ2-1, with TRBD2 as a possible D gene (6 bases). V lost 3 bases and J lost 5, with 14 bases in between. Germline V gives CDR1 LNHDA, CDR2 SQIVND (reference sequence). There are 15 residues in the CDR3. CDR3 sequence reads: CASSMAHGSNNEQFF. CDR3 sequence (DNA): TGTGCCAGTAGTATGGCCCACGGGAGTAACAATGAGCAGTTCTTC.

This chain links TRBV2 with TRBJ1-5; tentative D call: TRBD1 (5 bases). This CDR3 region has 15 residues. In germline, CDR1 is SNHLY, CDR2 FYNNEI. V dropped 4 bases and J dropped 5 bases, with 15 bases sitting between them. The DNA for the CDR3 is TGTGCCAGCAGTGGTGGTAGGGGTAGGGATCAGCCCCAGCATTTT. The encoded protein is CASSGGRGRDQPQHF.